These 18 T cell receptor beta chains were all obtained from the same sample, sequenced in a study of T cell clonotyping in hematopoietic cell transplantation. Method: immunoSEQ multiplex PCR; TCRdb's copy keeps in-frame clones and lacks some. The sample yields 55,000 to 70,000 clones, approximately 94% seen once. Material: peripheral blood mononuclear cells. Receptors originate from a man aged 45-65 years in good health. Some clones in this sample may be carry-over from other donors' samples.

V gene TRBV7-9 combines with J gene TRBJ1-1; D is undetermined. Trimming removed 0 bases at V and 4 bases at J, with 9 bases between. CDR3 length equals 14 residues. Germline values: CDR1 SEHNR, CDR2 FQNEAQ (reference sequence). Written as DNA, the CDR3 is TGTGCCAGCAGCTTAGCAGGAGGGCCCACTGAAGCTTTCTTT. Amino acids: CASSLAGGPTEAFF.

The CDR3 protein is CASSPTGVAGQPQHF. The CDR3 bases are TGTGCCAGCAGCCCCACAGGGGTCGCAGGACAGCCCCAGCATTTT. The rearrangement links TRBV5-8 to TRBJ1-5; 7 bases match TRBD1. The CDR3 runs 15 residues. J lost 7 bases, V lost 4 bases, and 11 bases had no gene match. The germline gives CDR1 SGHTS, CDR2 YDEGEE.

The genes are TRBV9 and TRBJ2-5; TRBD1 matches at 9 bases. The CDR3 runs to 15 residues. The ends lost 3 bases at V and 0 bases at J; junction bases unmatched: 3. Germline CDR1 is SGDLS and CDR2 is YYNGEE. As DNA, the CDR3 is TGTGCCAGCAGCGCAGGACAGGGGAACCAAGAGACCCAGTACTTC. This translates into CASSAGQGNQETQYF.

CDR3 loop: CASSIGEEYYGYTF. The CDR3 DNA sequence: TGTGCCAGTAGTATCGGGGAGGAATACTATGGCTACACCTTC. The rearrangement joins TRBV19 to TRBJ1-2; D remains ambiguous. CDR1 and CDR2 from the germline V gene are LNHDA and SQIVND (reference sequence). With 3 bases removed from V and 3 bases from J, the gap between germline ends came to 11 bases. The CDR3 spans 14 residues.

The gene calls are TRBV28 and TRBJ1-4; TRBD1 might be the D (6 bases). Trimming took off 2 bases at V and 8 bases at J, with 15 bases between the two ends. Germline CDR1 and CDR2: MDHEN and SYDVKM. This CDR3 region has 15 residues. The CDR3 DNA is TGTGCCAGCAGTTTACAGGGGACCAACCCAGAAAAACTGTTTTTT. It is translated as CASSLQGTNPEKLFF.

The gene calls are TRBV28 and TRBJ1-1, with D maybe TRBD1 (5 bases). Germline V gives CDR1 MDHEN, CDR2 SYDVKM. CDR3 length: 13 residues. Trimming took off 5 bases at V and 0 bases at J, with 7 bases between the two ends. The DNA for the CDR3 is TGTGCCAGCAGTGGGACGGTGAACACTGAAGCTTTCTTT. It yields the protein CASSGTVNTEAFF.

This sequence joins TRBV10-3 and TRBJ2-7, with D unclear. The germline V gene encodes CDR1 ENHRY and CDR2 SYGVKD. The CDR3 contains 15 residues. V lost 3 bases and J 2 bases, leaving 14 bases between the germline ends. The CDR3 sequence is CAISESAEKAYEQYF. CDR3 sequence (DNA): TGTGCCATCAGTGAATCGGCCGAGAAGGCCTACGAGCAGTACTTC.

The chain carries TRBV6-1 and TRBJ1-1, with D tentatively TRBD1 (6 bases). V was pared by 7 bases and J by 2 bases, with 17 bases between. This CDR3 spans 15 amino acids. CDR1 is MNHNS, CDR2 SASEGT, per germline. CDR3 amino acids: CASTPRGARNTEAFF. The CDR3 nucleotides read TGTGCCAGCACCCCCCGGGGGGCGCGAAACACTGAAGCTTTCTTT.

This chain uses TRBV7-9 with TRBJ2-7; D is uncertain. V was pared by 4 bases and J by 3 bases, with 4 bases between. Per germline, CDR1 SEHNR and CDR2 FQNEAQ (reference sequence). The CDR3 sequence is 11 residues long. The CDR3 region is CASSSYYEQYF. CDR3 bases: TGTGCCAGCAGCTCGTACTACGAGCAGTACTTC.

The chain couples TRBV18 to TRBJ2-3; D is possibly TRBD2 (5 bases). Germline V gives CDR1 KGHSH, CDR2 LQKENI. The CDR3 extends over 14 amino acids. V lost 1 base to trimming and J lost 6 bases, with 11 bases between them. CDR3 region: CASSPLRTDDTQYF. In DNA, the CDR3 is TGTGCCAGCTCACCACTCCGGACTGACGATACGCAGTATTTT.

This sequence joins TRBV6-5 and TRBJ1-4, with D perhaps TRBD1 (6 bases). The CDR3 extends over 12 amino acids. With 8 bases removed from V and 8 bases from J, the gap between germline ends came to 12 bases. Germline CDR1 MNHEY, CDR2 SVGAGI. CDR3 residues: CASRQGNEKLFF. As DNA, the CDR3 is TGTGCCAGCCGGCAGGGGAACGAAAAACTGTTTTTT.

In its sample, this clone was seen once. The rearrangement links TRBV9 to TRBJ2-7; possibly TRBD1 or TRBD2 for D (5 bases each). Germline lookup yields CDR1 SGDLS and CDR2 YYNGEE. The CDR3 runs 13 residues. V shed 1 base and J shed 5 bases, with 10 bases lying between them. The CDR3 coding sequence is TGTGCCAGCAGCGTACGGGACCTGGACGAGCAGTACTTC. It codes for CASSVRDLDEQYF.

The chain recombines TRBV2 with TRBJ1-5; D call uncertain. Trimming shortened V by 0 bases and J by 9 bases, and 3 bases separated the two germline ends. This CDR3 is built from 11 residues. CDR1 and CDR2 (germline): SNHLY, FYNNEI. The CDR3 DNA is TGTGCCAGCAGTGAAGCGGGGCCCCAGCATTTT. Its protein product is CASSEAGPQHF.

This chain joins TRBV2 and TRBJ1-2, with 7 nucleotides matching TRBD1. CDR1 SNHLY and CDR2 FYNNEI come from the germline V gene. The junction had 12 bases not matched to a gene; V was cut back by 0 bases and J by 5 bases. This CDR3 region has 17 residues. DNA of the CDR3: TGTGCCAGCAGTGAAGCCTCCGGGCGGGACAGAACGTATGGCTACACCTTC. Residues: CASSEASGRDRTYGYTF.

The chain couples TRBV6-5 to TRBJ1-4; TRBD1 matches 11 bases. This CDR3 is 15 amino acids long. Per the germline V gene, CDR1 is MNHEY and CDR2 is SVGAGI. J lost 10 bases, V lost 4 bases, and 8 bases had no gene match. CDR3 protein: CASSLNGQGAGKLFF. The CDR3 bases are TGTGCCAGCAGTTTGAACGGACAGGGGGCGGGAAAACTGTTTTTT.

This rearrangement joins TRBV29-1 to TRBJ2-7; maybe TRBD1 (6 bases). The V and J ends lost 3 bases and 2 bases respectively, with 11 bases between them. Germline assignment: CDR1 SQVTM and CDR2 ANQGSEA. The CDR3 is 13 amino acids. The CDR3 DNA follows: TGCAGCGTTGACAGGGGAGAGCCCTACGAGCAGTACTTC. It encodes CSVDRGEPYEQYF.

The V call is TRBV7-9, the J call TRBJ2-3; a weak D match, TRBD2 (7 bases). There are 15 residues in the CDR3. Per germline, CDR1 SEHNR and CDR2 FQNEAQ (reference sequence). The V and J ends lost 6 bases and 1 base respectively, with 14 bases between them. CDR3 coding DNA: TGTGCCAGCAGAGAAAGGGGGGGAGGCACAGATACGCAGTATTTT. It yields the protein CASRERGGGTDTQYF.

The chain recombines TRBV6-5 with TRBJ2-2, with 13 bases that match TRBD2. This CDR3 contains 15 residues. J lost 6 bases, V lost 5 bases, and 3 bases had no gene match. The germline V gene has CDR1 MNHEY and CDR2 SVGAGI. This CDR3 reads CASSRLAGGAGELFF. CDR3 bases: TGTGCCAGCAGTCGACTAGCGGGAGGTGCCGGGGAGCTGTTTTTT.